A single sample is the source of the 19 T cell receptor beta chains below, sequenced in a study of OX40 agonist ivuxolimab in advanced cancers. Preparation of the library involved the immunoSEQ multiplex PCR assay. Drawn from immuneACCESS, this table holds only the in-frame rearrangements with V and J called that TCRdb kept. Clones are partly lost; checked studies trace under half to an unresolved V gene and leave the rest unexplained. The sample table contains more than 9,000 clones; only one count was recorded for less than 65% of them. Together, the top ten hold about half of the sample. Sequenced material: CD4+ or CD8+ T cells sorted from blood, taken in a trial of the OX40 agonist ivuxolimab. These receptors were taken from an adult with an advanced solid tumor such as melanoma, head and neck, liver or kidney cancer.

V usage is TRBV7-9 and J usage is TRBJ1-2; D uncertain. CDR1 and CDR2 from the germline V gene are SEHNR and FQNEAQ (reference sequence). The CDR3 is 13 amino acids. Trimming removed 0 bases from V and 6 bases from J, with 8 bases in between. The CDR3 reads CASSLAKDDGYTF. In DNA, the CDR3 is TGTGCCAGCAGCTTAGCGAAAGACGATGGCTACACCTTC.

The rearrangement uses TRBV7-2 and TRBJ1-5; TRBD1 is a possible D gene (5 bases). The germline CDR1 and CDR2 sequences are SGHTA and FQGNSA. V was clipped by 1 base and J by 5 bases, with 15 bases between them. This CDR3 has 16 amino acids. CDR3 sequence (DNA): TGTGCCAGCAGCTTAGGACAGCCCGGTAAGGATCAGCCCCAGCATTTT. It codes for CASSLGQPGKDQPQHF.

The V and J genes are TRBV28 and TRBJ2-1; no definite D call. V lost 6 bases, J lost 10 bases, and 10 bases lay in between. CDR3 length: 11 amino acids. Germline V CDR1 and CDR2: MDHEN, SYDVKM. The CDR3 is CASRLAQEQFF. CDR3 DNA sequence: TGTGCCAGCAGATTAGCACAGGAGCAGTTCTTC. Drawing the rest from reference TRBV28 and TRBJ2-1, the complete variable domain is DVKVTQSSRYLVKRTGEKVFLECVQDMDHENMFWYRQDPGLGLRLIYFSYDVKMKEKGDIPEGYSVSREKKERFSLILESASTNQTSMYLCASRLAQEQFFGPGTRLTVL.

This clone was counted between two and nine times. This chain joins TRBV27 and TRBJ1-2; tentative D call: TRBD1 (6 bases). Trimming cost V 6 bases and J 6 bases, with 14 bases left between them. Germline loops: CDR1 MNHEY, CDR2 SMNVEV (reference sequence). The length of the CDR3 is 13 residues. CDR3 residues: CASRGTYSNGYTF. CDR3 nucleotide sequence: TGTGCCAGCAGGGGGACATACTCTAATGGCTACACCTTC.

The genes are TRBV27 and TRBJ1-1; possibly TRBD1 for D (6 bases). V lost 6 bases and J lost 3, with 11 bases in between. The CDR3 consists of 13 residues. Germline CDR1 is MNHEY and CDR2 is SMNVEV (reference sequence). CDR3 coding DNA: TGTGCCAGCAGCTGGGACATGGACACTGAAGCTTTCTTT. This gives the protein CASSWDMDTEAFF.

This clone was seen a single time. This sequence joins TRBV6-4 and TRBJ1-4, with 11 bases identical to TRBD1. J lost 7 bases, V lost 6 bases, and 7 bases had no gene match. CDR1 MRHNA and CDR2 SNTAGT come from the germline V gene. CDR3 length equals 15 residues. This CDR3 reads CASSVPGQGGEKLFF. The CDR3 DNA reads TGTGCCAGCAGCGTCCCGGGACAGGGGGGTGAAAAACTGTTTTTT.

This chain links TRBV28 with TRBJ2-3; D might be TRBD2 (5 bases). The CDR3 has 15 amino acids. The V gene lost 4 bases and the J gene lost 4 bases, with 15 bases spanning the gap. In germline, CDR1 is MDHEN, CDR2 SYDVKM. The CDR3 DNA sequence: TGTGCCAGCAGTTCCCTTCTGCAAGCGGCAGATACGCAGTATTTT. Its translation is CASSSLLQAADTQYF.

The rearrangement joins TRBV7-8 to TRBJ1-5, with D maybe TRBD1 (5 bases). Trimming pared 5 bases from V and 2 bases from J, leaving 13 bases between. Germline V lookup: CDR1 SGHVS, CDR2 FQNEAQ. There are 15 residues in the CDR3. This CDR3 is CASSPGPRGNQPQHF. CDR3 DNA sequence: TGTGCCAGCAGCCCGGGACCCCGGGGCAATCAGCCCCAGCATTTT.

The rearrangement uses TRBV5-1 and TRBJ2-2, with D unresolved. This CDR3 spans 11 amino acids. Deletions cut 0 bases from V and 6 bases from J, with 0 bases between. CDR1 SGHRS and CDR2 YFSETQ come from the germline V gene. CDR3 loop: CASSLAGELFF. The CDR3, as DNA: TGCGCCAGCAGCTTGGCCGGGGAGCTGTTTTTT. The full variable domain, in which reference TRBV5-1 and TRBJ2-2 provide the parts outside the CDR3, is KAGVTQTPRYLIKTRGQQVTLSCSPISGHRSVSWYQQTPGQGLQFLFEYFSETQRNKGNFPGRFSGRQFSNSRSEMNVSTLELGDSALYLCASSLAGELFFGEGSRLTVL.

This clone was observed a handful of times. CDR3 amino acids: CASSLKRGLNSPLHF. In DNA form, the CDR3 reads TGTGCCAGCAGCTTAAAAAGGGGGCTCAACTCACCCCTCCACTTT. The rearrangement joins TRBV7-6 to TRBJ1-6, with 7 bases identical to TRBD1. V shed 2 bases, J shed 10 bases, and the junction held 8 bases outside the gene matches. CDR3 size: 15 residues. Germline V gene data show CDR1 as SGHVS and CDR2 as FNYEAQ. Full variable domain (remainder filled in from reference TRBV7-6 and TRBJ1-6): GAGVSQSPRYKVTKRGQDVALRCDPISGHVSLYWYRQALGQGPEFLTYFNYEAQQDKSGLPNDRFSAERPEGSISTLTIQRTEQRDSAMYRCASSLKRGLNSPLHFGNGTRLTVT.

The chain joins TRBV4-1 to TRBJ1-2; D unclear. The CDR3 loop spans 13 amino acids. V was shortened by 3 bases and J by 4 bases, with 9 bases between the two germline ends. Germline V CDR1 and CDR2: MGHRA, YSYEKL. The CDR3 DNA sequence: TGCGCCAGCAGCCAGACCGATCTCTATGGCTACACCTTC. Translation: CASSQTDLYGYTF.

The chain has TRBV7-9 and TRBJ2-1; the match to TRBD2 covers 11 bases. The germline V gene encodes CDR1 SEHNR and CDR2 FQNEAQ (reference sequence). With 5 bases clipped from V and 4 bases from J, the junction kept 4 bases outside the gene matches. This CDR3 has 15 residues. In DNA form, the CDR3 reads TGTGCCAGCAGCGCCGGGACTAGCGGATACAATGAGCAGTTCTTC. Protein product: CASSAGTSGYNEQFF. The whole variable domain, filled in from reference TRBV7-9 and TRBJ2-1, reads DTGVSQNPRHKITKRGQNVTFRCDPISEHNRLYWYRQTLGQGPEFLTYFQNEAQLEKSRLLSDRFSAERPKGSFSTLEIQRTEQGDSAMYLCASSAGTSGYNEQFFGPGTRLTVL.

The CDR3, as DNA: TGTGCCAGCTCACCAGGGAAAGAGACCCAGTACTTC. Its protein is CASSPGKETQYF. The J gene is TRBJ2-5, the V gene TRBV18; D uncertain. The CDR3 spans 12 residues. The germline V and J ends were trimmed by 2 bases and 3 bases, with 4 bases remaining between them. Germline V gene data show CDR1 as KGHSH and CDR2 as LQKENI.

The chain has TRBV11-2 and TRBJ2-1; D gene uncertain. This CDR3 has 14 amino acids. V was trimmed by 1 base and J by 2 bases, leaving 6 bases between them. Germline-derived CDR1 and CDR2 are SGHAT and FQNNGV. As DNA, the CDR3 is TGTGCCAGCAGCTTAGTAGTTACCTACAATGAGCAGTTCTTC. Amino acids: CASSLVVTYNEQFF. The whole variable domain, filled in from reference TRBV11-2 and TRBJ2-1, reads EAGVAQSPRYKIIEKRQSVAFWCNPISGHATLYWYQQILGQGPKLLIQFQNNGVVDDSQLPKDRFSAERLKGVDSTLKIQPAKLEDSAVYLCASSLVVTYNEQFFGPGTRLTVL.

This clone has just one count. This chain links TRBV28 with TRBJ2-3, with 12 bases matching TRBD2. Germline V gives CDR1 MDHEN, CDR2 SYDVKM. With 5 bases clipped from V and 3 bases from J, the junction kept 3 bases outside the gene matches. CDR3 length: 15 residues. CDR3: CASSPGLAGTDTQYF. Here the CDR3 DNA reads TGTGCCAGCAGTCCCGGACTAGCGGGGACAGATACGCAGTATTTT.

The J gene is TRBJ1-4, the V gene TRBV6-6, with unresolved D. With 4 bases removed from V and 7 bases from J, the gap between germline ends came to 16 bases. Germline CDR1 is MNHNY and CDR2 is SVGAGI (reference sequence). The CDR3 extends over 15 amino acids. For the CDR3, the DNA is TGTGCCAGCAGTTCCCCTCGCGGGGTGGGTGAAAAACTGTTTTTT. This encodes CASSSPRGVGEKLFF.

This clone occurred once. The chain carries TRBV30 and TRBJ2-5; 8 nucleotides line up with TRBD2. Germline CDR1 and CDR2: GTSNPN and SVGIG (reference sequence). J lost 5 bases, V lost 4 bases, and 15 bases had no gene match. The CDR3 runs 16 residues. The CDR3 region is CAWTEFGSGSGETQYF. The CDR3, as DNA: TGTGCCTGGACCGAATTCGGGAGCGGGAGTGGGGAGACCCAGTACTTC.

The chain recombines TRBV6-5 with TRBJ2-2, with D unclear. The CDR3 extends over 15 amino acids. Trimming removed 0 bases at V and 4 bases at J, with 9 bases between. CDR1 is MNHEY and CDR2 is SVGAGI in the germline V gene. The CDR3 protein is CASSYSGMGTGELFF. The CDR3 bases are TGTGCCAGCAGTTACTCAGGAATGGGCACCGGGGAGCTGTTTTTT.

The chain links TRBV27 to TRBJ1-5; D might be TRBD1 (5 bases). The ends were cut back, 2 bases at V and 2 bases at J, with 10 bases in the middle. Germline lookup yields CDR1 MNHEY and CDR2 SMNVEV (reference sequence). The length of the CDR3 is 15 residues. The CDR3 loop reads CASSLKGYGNQPQHF. CDR3 in DNA: TGTGCCAGCAGTTTAAAGGGGTATGGCAATCAGCCCCAGCATTTT.